The 17 T cell receptor beta chains listed next were all sequenced from one sample in a study of radiotherapy plus CTLA-4 blockade in lung cancer (dated by TCRdb to the late 2010s). Library generation was performed with the immunoSEQ multiplex PCR assay. Sourced from immuneACCESS, this table was stored by TCRdb with only in-frame sequences that have V and J called. A share of the clones is absent; for the studies checked, an unresolved V gene accounts for under half, and the remainder has no known explanation. The sample records about 88,000 clones, about two thirds of which are singletons. Roughly 13% of the sample lies in the top ten. Sequencing used peripheral blood, obtained from a patient treated with radiotherapy plus ipilimumab. The receptors were gathered from a human donor with non-small cell lung cancer that progressed on radiotherapy plus ipilimumab.

This chain uses TRBV5-1 with TRBJ1-1, with unresolved D. Germline V gene sequence: CDR1 SGHRS, CDR2 YFSETQ. This CDR3 contains 13 residues. Between the trimmed V and J ends, which lost 0 bases and 1 base, there was a span of 4 bases. The CDR3 loop is CASSLVSNTEAFF. In DNA, the CDR3 is TGCGCCAGCAGCTTGGTCTCGAACACTGAAGCTTTCTTT.

The chain joins TRBV27 to TRBJ2-1; TRBD1 matches 8 bases. Unmatched junction bases numbered 14, after V lost 6 bases and J lost 10 bases. CDR3 size: 15 residues. In germline, CDR1 is MNHEY, CDR2 SMNVEV (reference sequence). Here the CDR3 DNA reads TGTGCCAGCAGGGAAACAGGGGGGATCGCCGGGGAGCAGTTCTTC. Its protein product is CASRETGGIAGEQFF.

The J gene is TRBJ2-2, the V gene TRBV6-1; 9 bases line up with TRBD1. The CDR3 is made up of 15 amino acids. CDR1 and CDR2 from the germline V gene are MNHNS and SASEGT. V lost 6 bases and J lost 7; bases outside the gene matches: 9. This CDR3 reads CASRKTTGGSGELFF. The CDR3, as DNA: TGTGCCAGCAGGAAAACCACAGGGGGCAGCGGGGAGCTGTTTTTT.

The chain links TRBV25-1 to TRBJ1-1; 8 bases are a match to TRBD1. Looked up from germline, CDR1 is MGHDK and CDR2 is SYGVNS. This CDR3 spans 15 amino acids. Germline trimming cut 3 bases from V and 3 bases from J; bases unmatched to any gene: 6. The CDR3 protein is CASSEGGRGHTEAFF. CDR3 coding DNA: TGTGCCAGCAGTGAGGGGGGCAGGGGGCACACTGAAGCTTTCTTT.

This clone was counted once. This rearrangement joins TRBV5-1 to TRBJ2-1; possibly TRBD1 or TRBD2 for D (6 bases each). Trimming pared 3 bases from V and 0 bases from J, leaving 16 bases between. CDR3 length equals 17 residues. Per the germline V gene, CDR1 is SGHRS and CDR2 is YFSETQ. In DNA, the CDR3 is TGCGCCAGCAGCTCCTACGGGGGCGCAGGCTCCTACAATGAGCAGTTCTTC. As protein: CASSSYGGAGSYNEQFF.

This rearrangement joins TRBV28 to TRBJ1-5, with 7 bases identical to TRBD1. Germline V lookup: CDR1 MDHEN, CDR2 SYDVKM. V trimming: 6 bases; J trimming: 0 bases; junction bases outside the gene matches: 14. The CDR3 spans 18 residues. CDR3 nucleotide sequence: TGTGCCAGCAGCTCACCTGAGGACAGGACAAATAGCAATCAGCCCCAGCATTTT. This translates into CASSSPEDRTNSNQPQHF.

The rearrangement uses TRBV7-8 and TRBJ1-1; D is unclear. With 2 bases removed from V and 1 base from J, the gap between germline ends came to 11 bases. The CDR3 extends over 15 amino acids. The germline V gene encodes CDR1 SGHVS and CDR2 FQNEAQ. The CDR3 reads CASSLLQRSNTEAFF. In DNA, the CDR3 is TGTGCCAGCAGCTTACTACAGCGGTCGAACACTGAAGCTTTCTTT.

The genes are TRBV10-3 and TRBJ2-7; 9 bases match TRBD2. After removal of 4 bases from V and 5 bases from J, the junction contained 6 bases not matched to a gene. This CDR3 has 14 amino acids. Germline assignment: CDR1 ENHRY and CDR2 SYGVKD. In nucleotides, the CDR3 is TGTGCCATCAGTGCCGCGGGAGGGGGCCACGAGCAGTACTTC. As protein: CAISAAGGGHEQYF.

V usage is TRBV6-1 and J usage is TRBJ2-7; D is perhaps TRBD2 (6 bases). The CDR3 covers 13 residues. Germline values: CDR1 MNHNS, CDR2 SASEGT. V dropped 7 bases and J dropped 6 bases, with 16 bases sitting between them. CDR3 nucleotide sequence: TGTGCCAGCATGGGGGGATTGTCGCGCGAGCAGTACTTC. Protein: CASMGGLSREQYF.

J is TRBJ2-3 and V is TRBV4-1; 11 bases are shared with TRBD2. This CDR3 contains 17 residues. V was clipped by 4 bases and J by 5 bases; unmatched bases: 11. Germline CDR1 is MGHRA and CDR2 is YSYEKL. CDR3 sequence reads: CASSRRNSGGAEDTQYF. The CDR3 DNA reads as TGCGCCAGCAGCCGGAGAAATAGCGGGGGGGCAGAAGATACGCAGTATTTT.

The sample holds a few counts of this clone. V gene TRBV6-5 combines with J gene TRBJ2-3, with 7 bases aligning to TRBD1. Losses at the gene ends were 5 bases for V and 0 bases for J; bases not matched to a gene: 5. CDR3 size: 15 residues. Germline V CDR1 and CDR2: MNHEY, SVGAGI. CDR3 DNA sequence: TGTGCCAGCAGTGCCGGACAGGCTAGCACAGATACGCAGTATTTT. As protein: CASSAGQASTDTQYF.

This sequence joins TRBV4-1 and TRBJ1-4; D uncertain. This CDR3 region has 14 residues. V gave up 4 bases and J gave up 3 bases, with 9 bases separating them. The V gene's germline CDR1 is MGHRA and CDR2 YSYEKL. As DNA, the CDR3 is TGCGCCAGCAGCCCCGATAGTTCTAATGAAAAACTGTTTTTT. Translated: CASSPDSSNEKLFF.

The gene calls are TRBV11-2 and TRBJ1-3; unclear D gene. Germline V gene sequence: CDR1 SGHAT, CDR2 FQNNGV. There are 15 residues in the CDR3. V lost 1 base to trimming and J lost 0 bases, with 7 bases between them. The CDR3 region has the DNA TGTGCCAGCAGCTTAGTAACCTACTCTGGAAACACCATATATTTT. Translating gives CASSLVTYSGNTIYF.

This rearrangement joins TRBV28 to TRBJ1-1; D remains unclear. V was shortened by 1 base and J by 2 bases, with 8 bases between the two germline ends. CDR1 and CDR2 from the germline V gene are MDHEN and SYDVKM. The CDR3 length is 14 residues. In DNA, the CDR3 is TGTGCCAGCAGTTTATTTGCAGGTAACACTGAAGCTTTCTTT. It is translated as CASSLFAGNTEAFF.

The chain has TRBV5-4 and TRBJ2-5; no firm D call. The CDR3 covers 14 residues. Germline assignment: CDR1 SGHNT and CDR2 YYREEE (reference sequence). V was cut by 4 bases and J by 0 bases, with 10 bases left in between. This chain's CDR3 is CASSTYGYQETQYF. For the CDR3, the DNA is TGTGCCAGCAGCACCTACGGATACCAAGAGACCCAGTACTTC.

This chain links TRBV7-2 with TRBJ2-1; 7 bases match TRBD1. The CDR3 spans 15 residues. Germline-derived CDR1 and CDR2 are SGHTA and FQGNSA. The V segment lost 4 bases and the J segment 9 bases; nucleotides outside the gene matches: 12. The CDR3 spells CASSSDRVSFGEQFF. CDR3 coding DNA: TGTGCCAGCAGCTCAGACAGGGTCTCCTTCGGTGAGCAGTTCTTC.

This clone was counted between two and nine times. The V gene is TRBV4-1, the J gene TRBJ1-4; D may be TRBD1 (5 bases). CDR1 and CDR2 from the germline V gene are MGHRA and YSYEKL. The V end lost 7 bases, the J end lost 7 bases, and 16 bases lay between the germline ends. The CDR3 is made up of 14 amino acids. CDR3 nucleotides: TGCGCCAGCACAACAAGATCAGGGTCTGAAAAACTGTTTTTT. It specifies CASTTRSGSEKLFF.